The 32 T cell receptor beta chains below come from one sample, sequenced in a study of blood T cell repertoires in COVID-19. Using immunoSEQ multiplex PCR, the repertoire was profiled, and TCRdb retains in-frame clones only, with some absent. This sample has about 180,000 clones, with 80% to 90% found just once. The material sequenced was peripheral blood. Source of these receptors: a woman older than 75 with COVID-19, enrolled during active disease.

The chain carries TRBV28 and TRBJ1-2, with 7 nucleotides matching TRBD1. After removal of 7 bases from V and 4 bases from J, the junction contained 12 bases not matched to a gene. Germline lookup yields CDR1 MDHEN and CDR2 SYDVKM. The CDR3 runs 15 residues. The CDR3 coding sequence is TGTGCCAGCACCCCTGACAGGGAAGAAGGCTATGGCTACACCTTC. It is translated as CASTPDREEGYGYTF.

The gene calls are TRBV9 and TRBJ2-5; 11 positions agree with TRBD2. CDR1 is SGDLS, CDR2 YYNGEE, per germline. CDR3 length equals 16 residues. V shed 3 bases and J 2 bases; nucleotides not matched to a gene: 6. The CDR3 reads CASSEGTSGPQETQYF. The CDR3 bases are TGTGCCAGCAGCGAGGGGACTAGCGGTCCTCAAGAGACCCAGTACTTC.

V usage is TRBV5-1 and J usage is TRBJ1-5; D is ambiguous. Trimming took off 4 bases at V and 5 bases at J, with 10 bases between the two ends. This CDR3 is 13 amino acids long. Germline values: CDR1 SGHRS, CDR2 YFSETQ. The CDR3 here is CASSKEADQPQHF. The CDR3 DNA reads as TGCGCCAGCAGCAAGGAAGCGGATCAGCCCCAGCATTTT.

This clone is a singleton in its sample. The genes are TRBV6-5 and TRBJ2-5; TRBD1 matches 7 bases. V gave up 4 bases and J gave up 5 bases; unmatched junction bases: 7. Germline CDR1 reads MNHEY; CDR2 reads SVGAGI. The CDR3 contains 14 residues. The CDR3 nucleotides are TGTGCCAGCAGTTTCACCCAGGGGGTCGAGACCCAGTACTTC. Translated: CASSFTQGVETQYF.

The chain uses TRBV6-1 and TRBJ2-2; TRBD2 aligns across 8 bases. This CDR3 has 17 residues. V shed 4 bases, J shed 2 bases, and the junction held 9 bases outside the gene matches. Germline lookup yields CDR1 MNHNS and CDR2 SASEGT. The CDR3, as DNA: TGTGCCAGCAGTGGAGGACCGGGGGGGCTAAACACCGGGGAGCTGTTTTTT. It translates to CASSGGPGGLNTGELFF.

DNA of the CDR3: TGTGCCAGCAGTCCGACAGGGGGTCAGCCCCAGCATTTT. This sequence encodes CASSPTGGQPQHF. This chain joins TRBV27 and TRBJ1-5; 9 bases are shared with TRBD1. The J segment lost 6 bases and the V segment lost 5 bases, leaving 2 bases of the junction unmatched. The CDR3 spans 13 residues. CDR1 and CDR2 (germline): MNHEY, SMNVEV (reference sequence).

V and J are TRBV27 and TRBJ2-4, with a weak D call TRBD1 (6 bases). V gave up 5 bases and J gave up 0 bases, with 20 bases separating them. Germline V lookup: CDR1 MNHEY, CDR2 SMNVEV (reference sequence). The CDR3 contains 18 residues. CDR3 bases: TGTGCCAGCAGTCCGCACCAAACAGGGTCCTTAGCCAAAAACATTCAGTACTTC. Protein: CASSPHQTGSLAKNIQYF.

DNA of the CDR3: TGTGCCAGCAGCCCATACCAAGGACTTTACTACGAGCAGTACTTC. Protein sequence: CASSPYQGLYYEQYF. The chain carries TRBV7-8 and TRBJ2-7; possible D gene TRBD2, 5 bases. The CDR3 length is 15 residues. V lost 5 bases and J lost 3, with 17 bases in between. CDR1 and CDR2 (germline): SGHVS, FQNEAQ.

The V gene is TRBV5-5, the J gene TRBJ1-2; D is ambiguous. CDR1 is SGHKS, CDR2 YYEKEE, per germline (reference sequence). V was cut by 0 bases and J by 5 bases, with 14 bases left in between. The CDR3 extends over 15 amino acids. The CDR3 loop reads CASSLEGRTGYGYTF. DNA for the CDR3: TGTGCCAGCAGCTTGGAGGGCCGCACGGGATATGGCTACACCTTC.

The chain carries TRBV12-1 and TRBJ1-1; the table gives TRBD1 as D, unverified against the DNA. TRBV12-1 is reported as a pseudogene. The CDR3 is 15 residues long. The CDR3 DNA is TGTGCCAGCAGCGGCAGGGCCTCGAAGGGAACTGAAGCTTTCTTT. It yields the protein CASSGRASKGTEAFF.

This clone was found a few times. The rearrangement links TRBV4-2 to TRBJ2-6; 8 nucleotides align to TRBD1. With 3 bases clipped from V and 1 base from J, the junction kept 5 bases outside the gene matches. The CDR3 length is 17 residues. CDR1 is LGHNA and CDR2 is YNFKEQ in the germline V gene. The CDR3 sequence: CASSHRQGRSGANVLTF. The CDR3 bases are TGTGCCAGCAGCCATCGACAGGGGCGGTCTGGGGCCAACGTCCTGACTTTC.

This rearrangement joins TRBV6-5 to TRBJ2-7; possible D gene TRBD2, 5 bases. The CDR3 is made up of 15 amino acids. Trimming pared 2 bases from V and 2 bases from J, leaving 13 bases between. CDR1 is MNHEY and CDR2 is SVGAGI in the germline V gene. In DNA form, the CDR3 reads TGTGCCAGCAGTTACGGAGCACTAGGAGCCTACGAGCAGTACTTC. As protein: CASSYGALGAYEQYF.

The gene calls are TRBV29-1 and TRBJ2-3; 9 nucleotides align to TRBD2. CDR1 is SQVTM, CDR2 ANQGSEA, per germline. The CDR3 contains 17 residues. The trim removed 1 base at V and 0 bases at J, leaving 8 bases unmatched. The CDR3 is CSVEGLADPYSTDTQYF. As DNA, the CDR3 is TGCAGCGTTGAAGGACTAGCGGACCCGTATAGCACAGATACGCAGTATTTT.

The chain joins TRBV19 to TRBJ2-4; 14 bases match TRBD2. The CDR3 totals 15 residues. Germline V lookup: CDR1 LNHDA, CDR2 SQIVND (reference sequence). With 9 bases clipped from V and 4 bases from J, the junction kept 5 bases outside the gene matches. The CDR3 sequence is CARNRTSGRKNIQYF. The CDR3, as DNA: TGTGCCAGGAACCGGACTAGCGGGAGGAAAAACATTCAGTACTTC.

The chain couples TRBV2 to TRBJ2-5; D is uncertain. The CDR3 is made up of 14 amino acids. Germline lookup yields CDR1 SNHLY and CDR2 FYNNEI. The V gene lost 3 bases and the J gene lost 2 bases, with 10 bases spanning the gap. The CDR3 DNA sequence: TGTGCCAGCAGTGACTCTGGCAGGCAAGAGACCCAGTACTTC. This sequence encodes CASSDSGRQETQYF.

Note on this clone: Additional DNA sequences in this sample encode the identical CDR3. V is TRBV3-1 (or the pseudogene TRBV3-2) and J is TRBJ1-1, with D perhaps matching TRBD1 (6 bases). This CDR3 is 12 amino acids long. Between the trimmed V and J ends, which lost 3 bases and 7 bases, there was a span of 9 bases. Germline-derived CDR1 and CDR2 are LGHDT and YNNKEL (reference sequence). CDR3 DNA sequence: TGTGCCAGCAGCCATCTGGACAGTGAAGCTTTCTTT. Translation gives CASSHLDSEAFF.

This clone appeared a few times. The V gene is TRBV2, the J gene TRBJ2-7; possible D gene TRBD1, 5 bases. V gave up 0 bases and J gave up 7 bases, with 16 bases separating them. The CDR3 spans 15 residues. Germline CDR1 and CDR2: SNHLY and FYNNEI. CDR3 sequence: CASSEALGQGTEQYF. CDR3 sequence (DNA): TGTGCCAGCAGTGAAGCGCTTGGGCAGGGTACTGAGCAGTACTTC. Full variable domain (remainder filled in from reference TRBV2 and TRBJ2-7): EPEVTQTPSHQVTQMGQEVILRCVPISNHLYFYWYRQILGQKVEFLVSFYNNEISEKSEIFDDQFSVERPDGSNFTLKIRSTKLEDSAMYFCASSEALGQGTEQYFGPGTRLTVT.

The chain carries TRBV10-2 and TRBJ2-7, with 9 bases that match TRBD2. With V trimmed by 4 bases and J by 2 bases, 0 bases remained unmatched. Germline assignment: CDR1 WSHSY and CDR2 SAAADI. The CDR3 is made up of 13 amino acids. The DNA of the CDR3 is TGCGCCAGCAGTGGCGGGAGGGCCTACGAGCAGTACTTC. Protein: CASSGGRAYEQYF.

The chain links TRBV7-3 to TRBJ2-1; 9 nucleotides agree with TRBD2. V trimming: 5 bases; J trimming: 6 bases; junction bases outside the gene matches: 8. This CDR3 comprises 15 residues. Germline V lookup: CDR1 SGHTA, CDR2 FQGTGA. The CDR3 here is CASSGDRTSVNEQFF. CDR3 nucleotides: TGTGCCAGCAGCGGCGATCGGACTAGCGTCAATGAGCAGTTCTTC.

The genes are TRBV5-6 and TRBJ2-2, with 8 bases lining up with TRBD2. Germline lookup yields CDR1 SGHDT and CDR2 YYEEEE. V shed 1 base, J shed 7 bases, and the junction held 9 bases outside the gene matches. This CDR3 contains 16 residues. Here the CDR3 reads CASSLRAGVLVGELFF. As DNA, the CDR3 is TGTGCCAGCAGCTTGAGAGCGGGAGTATTGGTCGGGGAGCTGTTTTTT. Drawing the rest from reference TRBV5-6 and TRBJ2-2, the complete variable domain is DAGVTQSPTHLIKTRGQQVTLRCSPKSGHDTVSWYQQALGQGPQFIFQYYEEEERQRGNFPDRFSGHQFPNYSSELNVNALLLGDSALYLCASSLRAGVLVGELFFGEGSRLTVL.

V is TRBV6-5 and J is TRBJ2-7, with D possibly matching TRBD2 (6 bases). The V end lost 8 bases, the J end lost 2 bases, and 10 bases lay between the germline ends. The CDR3 loop spans 12 amino acids. Per germline, CDR1 MNHEY and CDR2 SVGAGI. The CDR3 here is CASGGRPYEQYF. Here the CDR3 DNA reads TGTGCCAGCGGGGGGAGACCCTACGAGCAGTACTTC.

This clone has just one count. The rearrangement joins TRBV9 to TRBJ1-1; 9 nucleotides align to TRBD1. The CDR3 is 15 amino acids. The germline CDR1 and CDR2 sequences are SGDLS and YYNGEE. V gave up 0 bases and J gave up 10 bases; unmatched junction bases: 10. Here the CDR3 DNA reads TGTGCCAGCAGCGTAGGACGGGGTGGGACAGGGAGAGCTTTCTTT. Translating gives CASSVGRGGTGRAFF.

V and J are TRBV6-1 and TRBJ2-5; tentative D call: TRBD2 (6 bases). V was cut by 2 bases and J by 1 base, with 8 bases left in between. Germline V gives CDR1 MNHNS, CDR2 SASEGT. This CDR3 region has 14 residues. The CDR3 nucleotides are TGTGCCAGCAGTGAAAATAGCGGCCAAGAGACCCAGTACTTC. This translates into CASSENSGQETQYF.

This clone was seen only once. The genes are TRBV30 and TRBJ1-4; 10 bases line up with TRBD1. The CDR3 contains 15 residues. Germline CDR1 GTSNPN, CDR2 SVGIG (reference sequence). The trim removed 2 bases at V and 8 bases at J, leaving 8 bases unmatched. CDR3 loop: CAWSTGQGGGEKLFF. CDR3 nucleotide sequence: TGTGCCTGGAGTACCGGACAGGGGGGAGGAGAAAAACTGTTTTTT. The variable domain in full, completed from reference TRBV30 and TRBJ1-4, reads SQTIHQWPATLVQPVGSPLSLECTVEGTSNPNLYWYRQAAGRGLQLLFYSVGIGQISSEVPQNLSASRPQDRQFILSSKKLLLSDSGFYLCAWSTGQGGGEKLFFGSGTQLSVL.

V gene TRBV5-1 combines with J gene TRBJ2-7, with TRBD1 matching over 8 bases. Germline V gene sequence: CDR1 SGHRS, CDR2 YFSETQ. CDR3 size: 15 residues. V was pared by 0 bases and J by 2 bases, with 4 bases of the junction left unmatched. CDR3 DNA: TGCGCCAGCAGCTTGGAGGGGACAGGCACCTACGAGCAGTACTTC. Translation: CASSLEGTGTYEQYF.

The chain uses TRBV7-3 and TRBJ2-2; TRBD1 aligns across 9 bases. CDR3 size: 15 residues. CDR1 and CDR2 (germline): SGHTA, FQGTGA. The V segment lost 2 bases and the J segment 3 bases; nucleotides outside the gene matches: 1. This CDR3 is CASSLDRGDTGELFF. Written as DNA, the CDR3 is TGTGCCAGCAGCTTAGACAGGGGGGACACCGGGGAGCTGTTTTTT.

The V call is TRBV27, the J call TRBJ2-3; possible D gene TRBD1, 6 bases. V lost 4 bases to trimming and J lost 1 base, with 9 bases between them. Germline-derived CDR1 and CDR2 are MNHEY and SMNVEV (reference sequence). The CDR3 consists of 14 residues. The CDR3 region is CASSSGARTDTQYF. DNA of the CDR3: TGTGCCAGCAGTTCAGGGGCCCGCACAGATACGCAGTATTTT.

The J gene is TRBJ2-1, the V gene TRBV7-2; TRBD2 agrees at 7 bases. With V trimmed by 0 bases and J by 0 bases, 8 bases remained unmatched. CDR1 is SGHTA and CDR2 is FQGNSA in the germline V gene. CDR3 size: 18 residues. The CDR3 loop reads CASSLAGMGGSSYNEQFF. In nucleotides, the CDR3 is TGTGCCAGCAGCTTAGCTGGGATGGGGGGGAGCTCCTACAATGAGCAGTTCTTC.

The chain is built from TRBV7-2 and TRBJ2-3, with 8 bases that match TRBD2. Per the germline V gene, CDR1 is SGHTA and CDR2 is FQGNSA. CDR3 size: 16 residues. J lost 5 bases, V lost 5 bases, and 12 bases had no gene match. This CDR3 is CASSPGGGGGGDTQYF. CDR3 nucleotides: TGTGCCAGCAGCCCCGGGGGGGGCGGGGGTGGAGATACGCAGTATTTT.

The J gene is TRBJ1-4, the V gene TRBV19; 11 bases fit TRBD1. This CDR3 is built from 16 residues. CDR1 and CDR2 (germline): LNHDA, SQIVND (reference sequence). Trimming cost V 8 bases and J 0 bases; bases outside gene matches: 5. The CDR3: CASARTGGPTNEKLFF. DNA for the CDR3: TGTGCCAGTGCCCGGACAGGGGGCCCAACTAATGAAAAACTGTTTTTT.

The chain recombines TRBV6-5 with TRBJ1-2; D perhaps matches TRBD1 (6 bases). CDR1 and CDR2 from the germline V gene are MNHEY and SVGAGI. This CDR3 has 14 amino acids. Trimming took off 8 bases at V and 6 bases at J, with 19 bases between the two ends. The CDR3 DNA follows: TGTGCCAGCTGGAGCGTACAGGGTCGCCATGGCTACACCTTC. Residues: CASWSVQGRHGYTF.

In its sample, this clone was seen a few times. Other DNA sequences in this sample translate to the same CDR3. The gene calls are TRBV7-9 and TRBJ2-7; 14 bases agree with TRBD2. The CDR3 consists of 18 residues. Germline CDR1 reads SEHNR; CDR2 reads FQNEAQ (reference sequence). V was pared by 5 bases and J by 7 bases, with 16 bases of the junction left unmatched. This chain's CDR3 is CASSGPGTSGSWAWEQYF. For the CDR3, the DNA is TGTGCCAGCAGCGGACCCGGGACTAGCGGGAGTTGGGCCTGGGAGCAGTACTTC.